This TCR beta chain was identified during a study of T cell responses to AZD1222 COVID-19 vaccine (dated by TCRdb to the early 2020s). As for the study more broadly: AZD1222 recipients with second doses at about 4 weeks or about 12 weeks were pooled, because spike-specific TCR depth and breadth did not differ between schedules. A total of 240 or so trial participants underwent TCR sequencing, of whom about 200 had received two doses of AZD1222 and roughly 26 had received two doses of the MenACWY control vaccine. Enrollment into the trials was organized by age into subgroups of 18-55, 56-69 and 70-plus years, and those subgroups contained about 150, 27 and 61 TCR-sequenced participants, respectively. General findings and caveats noted by the study authors: Conclusions about previously exposed vaccinees are limited because only six or seven AZD1222 recipients were SARS-CoV-2 seropositive at baseline. A significant rise in spike-specific TCR breadth and depth was observed after two AZD1222 doses relative to day 0 and relative to MenACWY recipients. Nearly half of unique spike-specific TCRs reportedly recognized epitopes outside regions mutated in the B.1.351 and B.1.1.7 variants. Most participants were white British and females outnumbered males, and the authors suggested that clonal diversity may have been underestimated. The 56-69-year group was small, and its depth increase did not reach significance, likely because of low power. No day 14 peak-response samples were available, so repertoires were characterized only after the peak T cell response. Vaccine-associated CD4 TCRs spanned the whole spike protein, with dominant responses in regions 160-218 and 743-854.

The CDR3 regions of human TCRbeta chains were analyzed by immunosequencing. As for how the authors treated the data: Repertoire TCRs were matched against a reference library of SARS-CoV-2-specific TCRs generated with the MIRA antigen-specificity platform. Breadth meant the fraction of unique TCRs that were SARS-CoV-2-associated, whereas depth meant the fraction of total T cells that were SARS-CoV-2-associated. Each spike-specific TCR was assigned to its reactive spike region and to a CD4 or CD8 class using the MIRA data. Log10-transformed breadth and depth values were compared by one-way ANOVA with Sidak's multiple comparisons tests. TCRdb re-hosts the immuneACCESS table, in-frame sequences only. Its copies lack some clones; in the studies checked, an unresolved V gene accounts for under half of them, and the cause for the rest is not known. That table gives V, J and clone size, and the DNA gave D and trimming. For this sample there are about 99,000 clones; roughly nine tenths appear just once. The top ten clonotypes cover around 3.1% of the sample.

In the paper's terms, the time point label means: baseline before first vaccination. Vaccinee samples were obtained from the UK trials COV001 and COV002, which included a single-blind randomized controlled phase 2/3 trial of AZD1222 (ChAdOx1 nCoV-19) in healthy adults. For TCRbeta chain sequencing, PBMC samples were collected from trial participants at day 0 and at day 28 after the second dose. V lost 4 bases and J lost 4 bases; the stretch between them is 11 bases long. The CDR1 and CDR2 encoded by the germline V gene are SGHTA and FQGNSA. Including the terminal cysteine and phenylalanine, the CDR3 comprises 14 residues. The CDR3 DNA has 42 bases and is translated from base 1. To note about this clone: Its antigen is not yet known. Per-base qualities were not stored, and no clone one base away is much larger.

The specimen comprised peripheral blood, sampled on day 0 of AZD1222 vaccination. The chain is encoded by TRBV7-2 joined to TRBJ1-3, and TRBD1 may be the D gene, going by 6 matching bases. The source of this sequence is an adult in good health. The CDR3 loop reads CASSWGAFGNTIYF. DNA sequence: TGTGCCAGCAGCTGGGGGGCGTTCGGAAACACCATATATTTT. Joined to the reference TRBV7-2 and TRBJ1-3 proteins, this CDR3 gives the full variable domain: GAGVSQSPSNKVTEKGKDVELRCDPISGHTALYWYRQSLGQGLEFLIYFQGNSAPDKSGLPSDRFSAERTGGSVSTLTIQRTQQEDSAVYLCASSWGAFGNTIYFGEGSWLTVV.